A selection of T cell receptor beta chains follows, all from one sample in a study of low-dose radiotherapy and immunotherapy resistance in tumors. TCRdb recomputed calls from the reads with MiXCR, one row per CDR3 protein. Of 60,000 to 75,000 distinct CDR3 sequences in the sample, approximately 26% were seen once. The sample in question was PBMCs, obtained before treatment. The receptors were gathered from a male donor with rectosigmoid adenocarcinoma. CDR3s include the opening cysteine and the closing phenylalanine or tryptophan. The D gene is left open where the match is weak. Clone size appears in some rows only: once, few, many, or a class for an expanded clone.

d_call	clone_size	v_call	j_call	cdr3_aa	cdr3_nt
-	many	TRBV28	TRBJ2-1	CASSPYSRGHEQFF	TGTGCCAGCAGTCCTTATAGTCGGGGGCATGAGCAGTTCTTC
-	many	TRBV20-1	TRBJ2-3	CSALPLAESTDTQYF	TGCAGTGCTCTGCCACTAGCAGAAAGCACAGATACGCAGTATTTT
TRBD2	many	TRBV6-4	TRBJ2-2	CASSGLAGGELFF	TGTGCCAGCAGCGGACTAGCCGGCGGGGAGCTGTTTTTT
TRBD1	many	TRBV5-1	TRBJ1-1	CASSLAGTVEAFF	TGCGCCAGCAGCTTGGCCGGGACAGTTGAAGCTTTCTTT
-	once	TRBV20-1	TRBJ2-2	CSARVGAGNTGELFF	TGCAGTGCTAGAGTGGGGGCTGGAAACACCGGGGAGCTGTTTTTT
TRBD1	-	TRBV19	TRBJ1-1	CASSPRDRGSTEAFF	TGTGCCAGTAGTCCCCGGGACAGGGGGTCGACTGAAGCTTTCTTT
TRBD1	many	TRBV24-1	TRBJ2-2	CATSDRRGQGLAGELFF	TGTGCCACCAGTGACCGCCGTGGACAGGGTTTAGCCGGGGAGCTGTTTTTT
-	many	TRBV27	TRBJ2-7	CASIRNPLSSYEQYF	TGTGCCAGCATTCGGAATCCCCTCAGCTCCTACGAGCAGTACTTC
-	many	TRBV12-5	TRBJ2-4	CASGLVVEGIQYF	TGTGCTAGTGGTTTGGTGGTAGAGGGCATTCAGTACTTC
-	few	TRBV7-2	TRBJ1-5	CASSLVGSGTSNQPQHF	TGTGCCAGCAGCTTAGTCGGATCCGGCACTAGCAATCAGCCCCAGCATTTT
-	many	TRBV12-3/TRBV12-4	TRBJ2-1	CATGTSSSYNEQFF	TGTGCCACGGGGACCTCCAGCTCCTACAATGAGCAGTTCTTC
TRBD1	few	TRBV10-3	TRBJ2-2	CAIGQGVTGELFF	TGTGCCATCGGGCAGGGGGTCACCGGGGAGCTGTTTTTT
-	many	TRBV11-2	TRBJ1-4	CASSRQGQMDKLFF	TGTGCCAGCAGCCGTCAAGGACAGATGGACAAACTGTTTTTT
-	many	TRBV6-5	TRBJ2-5	CASSYSEGAAETQYF	TGTGCCAGCAGTTACTCGGAGGGGGCCGCAGAGACCCAGTACTTC
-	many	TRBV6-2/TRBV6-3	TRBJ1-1	CASRGAQRTEAFF	TGTGCCAGCAGGGGGGCACAACGCACTGAAGCTTTCTTT
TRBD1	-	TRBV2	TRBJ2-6	CARRDDGQGATGANVLTF	TGTGCCAGAAGAGACGATGGACAGGGGGCTACTGGGGCCAACGTCCTGACTTTC